This T cell receptor (beta chain) was sequenced during a study of vaccination and CD4 T cells after COVID-19. Study overall: Post-COVID sampling occurred a median about 110 days after diagnosis (range 35 to 161). The post-vaccine samples came a median roughly 70 days after dose two (range 14 to 241).

Study-level findings and limits: Early post-infection timepoints were missing, and relatively few convalescent patients were studied.

This clonotype was observed a handful of times. Its antigen is undetermined. Once obtained from cultured CD4+ T cells, the DNA was sequenced using the Oncomine TCR Beta short-read assay. From the PCR reads, TCRdb called clonotypes with MiXCR, one entry per CDR3 protein. The sample has some 20,000 distinct CDR3 sequences, 43% seen once. The CDR3 covers 15 residues. V lost 2 bases and J lost 4; bases outside the gene matches: 7. CDR1 and CDR2 from the germline V gene are SGHTA and FQGNSA. Treatment denoted: 10-day PBMC culture with coronavirus spike peptide pools or control peptides (ViraFEST assay). Roughly 2 million PBMCs per well were cultured with 7.5 to 10 IU/ml IL-2 and 8.5 to 10 ug/ml peptide pools.

The sequence derives from a human donor who had recovered from COVID-19. The sample consisted of CD4+ T cells from blood, cultured in vitro, taken after SARS-CoV-2 vaccination. The genes are TRBV7-2 and TRBJ2-7; 8 bases map to TRBD2. This CDR3 is CASSLMPGGGYEQYF. CDR3 in DNA: TGTGCCAGCAGCTTAATGCCAGGCGGGGGGTACGAGCAGTACTTC.